These T cell receptor beta chains were read from a single sample in a study of identical twins. TCRdb re-analysed the 5' RACE reads in MiXCR, keeping a single row per CDR3 protein. Of some 900,000 distinct CDR3 sequences in the sample, 9% to 15% were seen once. This sample also appeared in a second study, on yellow fever vaccine responses in identical twins.

The material sequenced was PBMCs. The receptor set was obtained from a woman younger than 30 in good health. Each CDR3 is given with its conserved first and last residue. D genes are given only for firm matches. Clone size is stated in some rows and not others, as once, few, many or a class when expanded.

j_gene	v_gene	d_gene	abundance	CDR3aa	CDR3nt
TRBJ1-1	TRBV2	.	many	CASSELPNTEAFF	TGTGCCAGCAGTGAGCTACCGAACACTGAAGCTTTCTTT
TRBJ2-3	TRBV3-1	TRBD2	.	CASSPLVTSVGTDTQYF	TGTGCCAGCAGCCCGCTTGTGACTAGCGTCGGCACAGATACGCAGTATTTT
TRBJ2-2	TRBV5-6	.	.	CASSWVAGRHTGELFF	TGTGCCAGCAGCTGGGTTGCGGGGAGACACACCGGGGAGCTGTTTTTT
TRBJ2-1	TRBV28	TRBD2	.	CASSSRTSGTSNEQFF	TGTGCCAGCAGTTCCCGGACTAGCGGTACGTCCAATGAGCAGTTCTTC
TRBJ2-6	TRBV7-9	.	many	CASSPRALGANVLTF	TGTGCCAGCAGCCCGAGGGCGCTGGGGGCCAACGTCCTGACTTTC
TRBJ2-7	TRBV5-6	TRBD2	few	CASSDLSGSYEQYF	TGTGCCAGCAGCGACCTTAGCGGGAGCTACGAGCAGTACTTC
TRBJ2-5	TRBV5-1	.	.	CASSLAGTSYQETQYF	TGCGCCAGCAGCTTGGCCGGGACCTCTTACCAAGAGACCCAGTACTTC
TRBJ2-1	TRBV12-3/TRBV12-4	.	many	CASTHARVGGYNEQFF	TGTGCCAGCACCCACGCCCGGGTCGGAGGCTACAATGAGCAGTTCTTC
TRBJ2-2	TRBV7-3	.	.	CASRLDSLNTGELFF	TGTGCCAGCAGACTGGACAGCCTGAACACCGGGGAGCTGTTTTTT
TRBJ1-4	TRBV12-3/TRBV12-4	TRBD1	few	CASKRTGGGEKLFF	TGTGCCAGCAAGAGGACAGGGGGCGGGGAAAAACTGTTTTTT
TRBJ2-7	TRBV29-1	.	.	CSVDQGGYEQYF	TGCAGCGTTGATCAGGGGGGCTACGAGCAGTACTTC
TRBJ2-7	TRBV28	TRBD2	few	CASSSLIAGGLYEQYF	TGTGCCAGCAGTTCCCTAATAGCGGGAGGGCTATACGAGCAGTACTTC
TRBJ1-1	TRBV6-1	.	few	CASSDSLRGTSNTEAFF	TGTGCCAGCAGTGATTCCCTGCGAGGGACATCGAACACTGAAGCTTTCTTT
TRBJ2-7	TRBV2	.	few	CASSGVTYEQYF	TGTGCCAGCAGTGGGGTAACTTACGAGCAGTACTTC
TRBJ2-3	TRBV3-1	TRBD2	few	CASSQEIVTSGSVDTQYF	TGTGCCAGCAGCCAAGAAATCGTGACTAGCGGGAGCGTGGATACGCAGTATTTT
TRBJ2-3	TRBV5-1	.	many	CASSLQNQPDTQYF	TGCGCCAGCAGCTTGCAAAACCAGCCAGATACGCAGTATTTT
TRBJ1-3	TRBV6-5	.	few	CASSYPLQESSGNTIYF	TGTGCCAGCAGTTACCCCCTGCAGGAGAGCTCTGGAAACACCATATATTTT
TRBJ2-5	TRBV25-1	TRBD1	.	CASSPPGTAWGTQYF	TGTGCCAGCAGTCCTCCTGGGACAGCGTGGGGGACCCAGTACTTC
TRBJ1-1	TRBV24-1	TRBD1	few	CATRQGGRTEAFF	TGTGCCACACGCCAGGGGGGAAGGACTGAAGCTTTCTTT
TRBJ1-1	TRBV10-3	TRBD1	few	CAIGTGGAGTEAFF	TGTGCCATCGGCACAGGGGGCGCTGGGACTGAAGCTTTCTTT
TRBJ2-3	TRBV15	TRBD2	.	CATSSRKSGSYRDTQYF	TGTGCCACCAGCAGCCGGAAAAGCGGGAGTTATAGAGATACGCAGTATTTT
TRBJ1-2	TRBV3-1	.	few	CASTPLTTAQNYGYTF	TGTGCCAGCACCCCTCTAACTACGGCACAGAACTATGGCTACACCTTC
TRBJ1-1	TRBV12-3/TRBV12-4	.	.	CASGLGGNTEAFF	TGTGCCAGTGGGTTGGGGGGGAACACTGAAGCTTTCTTT
TRBJ1-6	TRBV5-1	.	few	CASSFSINSPLHF	TGCGCCAGCAGCTTCTCTATCAATTCACCCCTCCACTTT
TRBJ2-7	TRBV20-1	.	.	CSARDRHGTAYEQYF	TGCAGTGCTAGAGACCGGCACGGGACGGCCTACGAGCAGTACTTC
TRBJ2-1	TRBV3-1	.	.	CASKSHKQIYNEQFF	TGTGCCAGCAAGAGCCATAAACAAATATACAATGAGCAGTTCTTC
TRBJ2-7	TRBV20-1	TRBD2	once	CSASVSGRAAYEQYF	TGCAGTGCATCCGTTAGCGGGAGGGCCGCCTACGAGCAGTACTTC
TRBJ2-5	TRBV7-9	.	few	CASSLTYPQYF	TGTGCCAGCAGCCTCACCTACCCCCAGTACTTC
TRBJ2-5	TRBV15	.	few	CATSRDQETRYF	TGTGCCACCAGCAGAGATCAAGAGACCCGGTACTTC
TRBJ2-2	TRBV28	.	.	CASSLHGLTGELFF	TGTGCCAGCAGTTTGCACGGCCTCACCGGGGAGCTGTTTTTT
TRBJ2-2	TRBV29-1	.	few	CSIFGRGTGELFF	TGCAGCATTTTCGGCAGGGGCACCGGGGAGCTGTTTTTT
TRBJ2-2	TRBV4-2	.	.	CASSQEQISGELFF	TGTGCCAGCAGCCAAGAGCAGATTTCCGGGGAGCTGTTTTTT